The 16 T cell receptor beta chains given below trace back to one sample, sequenced in a study of graft-versus-host responses after intestinal transplantation. Labeling with CFSE marked 200,000 or so responder cells, which were plated with 200,000 or so irradiated, violet-dye-labeled stimulator cells. This table comes from immunoSEQ multiplex PCR, and its TCRdb copy is limited to in-frame clones, with some not included. This sample has 8,500 to 11,000 clones, with 35% to 40% found just once. The input for sequencing was alloreactive CD8+ T cells from a mixed lymphocyte reaction culture, taken before intestinal transplant. As for subset: CFSE-low proliferating T cells sorted from roughly 6-day pre-transplant mixed lymphocyte reaction (GvH or HvG direction). The receptor source for this set is a human patient who received an intestinal transplant.

In this sample, this clone turned up once. This sequence joins TRBV28 and TRBJ2-1; TRBD2 agrees at 8 bases. The germline V gene encodes CDR1 MDHEN and CDR2 SYDVKM. The CDR3 length is 16 residues. V gave up 1 base and J gave up 4 bases; unmatched junction bases: 6. The CDR3 sequence: CASSLLWTSLYNEQFF. CDR3 sequence (DNA): TGTGCCAGCAGTTTATTATGGACTAGCTTATACAATGAGCAGTTCTTC. Full variable domain (remainder filled in from reference TRBV28 and TRBJ2-1): DVKVTQSSRYLVKRTGEKVFLECVQDMDHENMFWYRQDPGLGLRLIYFSYDVKMKEKGDIPEGYSVSREKKERFSLILESASTNQTSMYLCASSLLWTSLYNEQFFGPGTRLTVL.

This clone appeared a few times. This chain connects TRBV7-8 to TRBJ2-4; D might be TRBD1 (5 bases). The CDR3 runs 17 residues. V gave up 1 base and J gave up 4 bases, with 17 bases separating them. Per the germline V gene, CDR1 is SGHVS and CDR2 is FQNEAQ. CDR3 nucleotide sequence: TGTGCCAGCAGCTTAGAGGTCGGACACCTTATAAAAAACATTCAGTACTTC. It is translated as CASSLEVGHLIKNIQYF. Variable domain in full (rest from reference TRBV7-8 and TRBJ2-4): GAGVSQSPRYKVAKRGQDVALRCDPISGHVSLFWYQQALGQGPEFLTYFQNEAQLDKSGLPSDRFFAERPEGSVSTLKIQRTQQEDSAVYLCASSLEVGHLIKNIQYFGAGTRLSVL.

The chain employs TRBV6-6 and TRBJ2-7; TRBD1 aligns across 9 bases. Germline V gives CDR1 MNHNY, CDR2 SVGAGI (reference sequence). The CDR3 is made up of 14 amino acids. With 9 bases clipped from V and 6 bases from J, the junction kept 12 bases outside the gene matches. CDR3 DNA: TGTGCCAGGTACCCTCGGACAGGGGTTGCCGAGCAGTACTTC. Translation gives CARYPRTGVAEQYF.

The rearrangement uses TRBV6-6 and TRBJ2-2, with D possibly being TRBD1 (5 bases). Per germline, CDR1 MNHNY and CDR2 SVGAGI (reference sequence). The CDR3 sequence is 14 residues long. Trimming shortened V by 7 bases and J by 7 bases, and 16 bases separated the two germline ends. The CDR3 loop reads CASTLGVPGGELFF. CDR3 coding DNA: TGTGCCAGCACCCTAGGGGTTCCGGGCGGGGAGCTGTTTTTT.

CDR3 loop: CASSLIRGEDSNQPQHF. The CDR3 region has the DNA TGTGCCAGCAGCTTAATCCGGGGTGAGGATAGCAATCAGCCCCAGCATTTT. The genes are TRBV7-9 and TRBJ1-5; no clear D. Germline CDR1 reads SEHNR; CDR2 reads FQNEAQ (reference sequence). With 2 bases removed from V and 0 bases from J, the gap between germline ends came to 14 bases. The CDR3 extends over 17 amino acids.

V is TRBV28 and J is TRBJ2-1, with 9 bases identical to TRBD2. V was pared by 1 base and J by 8 bases, with 9 bases of the junction left unmatched. CDR1 MDHEN and CDR2 SYDVKM come from the germline V gene. CDR3 length: 16 amino acids. The CDR3 sequence: CASSLSPGTSIDEQFF. The DNA of the CDR3 is TGTGCCAGCAGTTTATCCCCTGGGACTAGCATCGATGAGCAGTTCTTC.

This clone has only a few counts. This chain joins TRBV27 and TRBJ2-3; tentative D call: TRBD1 (6 bases). Deletions cut 2 bases from V and 0 bases from J, with 9 bases between. Germline assignment: CDR1 MNHEY and CDR2 SMNVEV (reference sequence). This CDR3 has 15 residues. CDR3 sequence reads: CASSLPGASTDTQYF. As DNA, the CDR3 is TGTGCCAGCAGTTTACCAGGGGCTAGCACAGATACGCAGTATTTT.

The table lists this clone with a few counts. This chain uses TRBV18 with TRBJ1-2; 8 nucleotides align to TRBD1. The V gene's germline CDR1 is KGHSH and CDR2 LQKENI. The junction had 12 bases not matched to a gene; V was cut back by 4 bases and J by 8 bases. This CDR3 is 15 amino acids long. The CDR3 nucleotides are TGTGCCAGCTCACACCTCCCGGGACAGGTCCACGGCTACACCTTC. Protein sequence: CASSHLPGQVHGYTF.

The V gene is TRBV7-9, the J gene TRBJ1-4; 8 bases align to TRBD1. The CDR3 contains 16 residues. Germline V gives CDR1 SEHNR, CDR2 FQNEAQ (reference sequence). V lost 3 bases, J lost 6 bases, and 9 bases stayed unmatched. DNA for the CDR3: TGTGCCAGCAGCTTGAATCGACAGGGGACTTATGAAAAACTGTTTTTT. This codes for CASSLNRQGTYEKLFF.

V is TRBV4-1 and J is TRBJ2-5, with D perhaps matching TRBD2 (7 bases). Trimming pared 0 bases from V and 5 bases from J, leaving 13 bases between. Looked up from germline, CDR1 is MGHRA and CDR2 is YSYEKL. The CDR3 sequence is 15 residues long. CDR3 loop: CASSQDRGALETQYF. The CDR3 coding sequence is TGCGCCAGCAGCCAAGATCGGGGGGCTCTGGAGACCCAGTACTTC.

The chain recombines TRBV28 with TRBJ1-1; D call uncertain. The germline V gene encodes CDR1 MDHEN and CDR2 SYDVKM. Trimming stripped 3 bases from V and 4 bases from J, with 9 bases between. The CDR3 has 13 residues. In DNA, the CDR3 is TGTGCCAGCAGTTTGGGCAGCACCACTGAAGCTTTCTTT. It encodes CASSLGSTTEAFF.

CDR3 sequence (DNA): TGTGCCAGCACCCCAGGGGGAGTGATAGTTGATACGCAGTATTTT. Amino acids: CASTPGGVIVDTQYF. The chain combines TRBV6-5 with TRBJ2-3; TRBD1 matches 7 bases. This CDR3 has 15 residues. Trimming took 7 bases from V and 6 from J; bases not matched to a gene: 13. Germline-derived CDR1 and CDR2 are MNHEY and SVGAGI.

This clone occurred a few times. CDR3 sequence: CASSLYSSYEQYF. The DNA for the CDR3 is TGTGCCAGCAGCTTGTATAGCTCCTACGAGCAGTACTTC. V gene TRBV7-8 combines with J gene TRBJ2-7; D remains ambiguous. There are 13 residues in the CDR3. The V end was cut by 3 bases, the J end by 0 bases, with 6 bases between. Germline CDR1 SGHVS, CDR2 FQNEAQ.

By frequency in the sample, this clone is medium-sized. The chain couples TRBV6-6 to TRBJ1-1, with D possibly TRBD1 on 5 matching bases. Germline V lookup: CDR1 MNHNY, CDR2 SVGAGI (reference sequence). The CDR3 has 14 amino acids. V was trimmed by 4 bases and J by 5 bases, leaving 14 bases between them. This chain's CDR3 is CASSSIAGGTEAFF. CDR3 sequence (DNA): TGTGCCAGCAGTTCCATTGCGGGGGGGACTGAAGCTTTCTTT.

This clone has just a few counts. V is TRBV6-1 and J is TRBJ2-7, with 9 positions matching TRBD1. Per germline, CDR1 MNHNS and CDR2 SASEGT. This CDR3 region has 15 residues. Trimming took 1 base from V and 4 from J; bases not matched to a gene: 5. The CDR3, as DNA: TGTGCCAGCAGTGAAGTGGACAGGGGACCGTACGAGCAGTACTTC. Its translation is CASSEVDRGPYEQYF.

The chain joins TRBV27 to TRBJ2-2; a weak D match, TRBD2 (5 bases). The length of the CDR3 is 14 residues. Per the germline V gene, CDR1 is MNHEY and CDR2 is SMNVEV (reference sequence). V lost 3 bases to trimming and J lost 6 bases, with 11 bases between them. This CDR3 reads CASSFGGSSGELFF. Written as DNA, the CDR3 is TGTGCCAGCAGTTTTGGTGGGAGTTCCGGGGAGCTGTTTTTT.